This entry concerns a single TCR beta chain. The sample is drawn from a study of PD-1 and CTLA-4 blockade in melanoma. Profiling relied on immunoSEQ multiplex PCR, and the TCRdb table lists in-frame clones only, not all of them. This table holds 25,000 to 30,000 clones, 85% to 90% found once. This CDR3 is built from 13 residues. The V gene lost 5 bases and the J gene lost 2 bases, with 10 bases spanning the gap. CDR1 is SEHNR and CDR2 is FQNEAQ in the germline V gene (reference sequence). The rearrangement joins TRBV7-9 to TRBJ2-7; D is ambiguous. The clonotype comes from a human donor with melanoma. This sample comprised CD8+ T cells from peripheral blood, obtained before anti-PD-1 treatment. The chain's CDR3 is CASSARRPYEQYF. The CDR3 coding sequence is TGTGCCAGCAGCGCCAGACGTCCCTACGAGCAGTACTTC.